This T cell receptor (beta chain) was identified in a study of blood T cells in healthy people across ages (dated by TCRdb to 2013 to 2016). For context, the study as a whole: In model experiments, roughly one uniquely barcoded TCR beta cDNA molecule per two T cells was captured by template switching. Four age groups were formed from the donors: young (average approximately 15 years), middle-aged (approximately 41), aged (approximately 60) and long-lived (approximately 80). Using the same blood draw, the study looked at two additional independent replicas of 1 million unique cDNA reads for two donors, one aged 18 to 29 and the other aged 80 or older. Using deep sequencing normalized with unique cDNA molecular identifiers, the study measured how TCR beta repertoire diversity changes with age. Donors of different ages were randomly distributed across sequencing lanes to avoid experimental bias.

A note on this clonotype: There is no known antigen for this receptor. Base qualities are missing; no much larger clone stands one base away.

The paper as a whole reports these results and caveats: The CMV infection status of donors was not known, potentially confounding age-related changes in expanded clonotypes. Observed TCR beta diversity per million T cells fell roughly linearly with age, and a significant reduction was already apparent by age around 40. Observed TCR beta diversity correlated strongly with the percentage of naive T cells measured by flow cytometry. The long-lived group showed more naive CD4+ T cells, fewer expanded clones and increased TCR diversity than the aged group, suggesting age selection. Estimates of total diversity based on one million sequenced T cells were considered lower bounds and underestimates. Conclusive comparison of naive and antigen-experienced compartments was prevented by the profiling of bulk unsorted PBMCs.

The donors were roughly 39 Caucasian individuals from Russia, aged 6 to 90 years, who were systemically healthy. Each donor gave around 9.5 milliliters of peripheral blood, collected into EDTA-treated Vacutainer tubes. Ficoll-Paque density-gradient centrifugation was used to isolate PBMCs, with at least 7 million per sample. Total RNA was extracted from PBMCs with Trizol reagent, with at least 6 micrograms obtained per sample. For every donor, flow cytometry on a PBMC aliquot measured the percentage of naive CD45RAhigh/CD27high T cells. Libraries were constructed by 5' RACE. A second PCR of about 6 to 12 cycles was run with a J-beta primer mix and a sample-barcoded 5' primer. A unique molecular identifier was introduced onto each TCR beta cDNA molecule by a template-switch 5' adaptor carrying 12 random nucleotides. Each sample yielded at least 2.5 million CDR3-containing paired-end reads. First-strand cDNA synthesis was performed from all RNA using the Mint cDNA synthesis kit, with priming by a TRBC-specific oligonucleotide. After uracil-DNA glycosylase treatment, a first 18-cycle PCR used universal primers M1SS and BC2_uni_R on all cDNA. Per the source publication's procedure: For normalization, 1 million high-quality reads, each with a distinct molecular identifier, were randomly selected from each sample. Instead of being binned into consensus sequences, reads that shared molecular identifiers were thrown out. MiTCR, run with a Q25 quality threshold and the strictest error-elimination algorithm, handled CDR3 identification, clonotype clustering and error correction. A nonparametric unseen species model with Euler transformation was used to estimate a lower bound on total TCR beta diversity. TCRdb applied fastp at Q25 and MiXCR to the public reads, then kept only in-frame beta chains. Rows with one shared CDR3 protein collapse into an entry with the most common genes and DNA. The V and J calls were determined by TCRdb, not by the authors. The sample includes fewer than 2,000,000 distinct CDR3 sequences, with 35% to 50% observed a single time. Together, the top ten hold more than 20% of the sample.

This receptor was taken from a human donor in good health. The sample consisted of blood.

The CDR3 protein is CASSQGGGLSTEAFF. The DNA sequence is given as TGTGCCAGCAGCCAAGGTGGGGGGTTGAGCACTGAAGCTTTCTTT. The sequence joins TRBV14 to TRBJ1-1; 5 matching bases give a weak D call of TRBD1. The CDR3 has 15 amino acids, counting the end cysteine and phenylalanine. The only DNA kept is the CDR3, 45 bases in frame from the first base. The junction carries 13 bases between V and J, which are trimmed by 1 base and 4 bases respectively. CDR1 and CDR2, per the germline V gene, are SGHDN and FVKESK.